This entry is about one T cell receptor beta chain. The antigen it binds to is not known. It has no much larger one-base neighbor in the sample; base qualities were not kept. From the cysteine up to the phenylalanine, the CDR3 has a length of 15 residues. Only the CDR3 DNA is retained, 45 bases long and in frame from the first base. TCRbeta CDR3 regions were amplified from genomic DNA using the immunoSEQ Assay, a bias-controlled multiplex PCR. The paper's processing steps were these. Nucleated cell counts per sample were estimated from amplification of reference gene primers within the assay. To quantify the absolute abundance of each unique TCRbeta CDR3 rearrangement, sequence reads were collapsed and filtered. Productive Simpson clonality was computed per sample as the square root of Simpson's diversity index over productive rearrangements. As stored in TCRdb, this immuneACCESS dataset retains in-frame rearrangements with V and J assigned. A fraction of the clones does not appear; measured against another copy, unresolved V genes explain less than half of the discrepancy, and the remainder lacks a known reason. V, J and clone size derive from that table, while D and trimming were established from the DNA sequence. The sample contains over 350,000 clones, approximately 90% of them found a single time. Over 0.9% of the sample is in the top ten clones.

This sample was taken from a study of blood T cell repertoires in COVID-19 (dated by TCRdb to 2020 to 2021). In the study overall: Samples from collaborators originated in the United States, Italy and Spain and spanned both the acute and convalescent phases of COVID-19. Sample metadata almost always included a de-identified subject ID, COVID-19 status, age in years and sex. Deeply sampled blood TCRbeta repertoires from subjects exposed to, actively infected with, or recovered from COVID-19 were included in the dataset. The repertoires were released in a freely available public database meant as a resource for research on the immune response to SARS-CoV-2. The material from the prospective study consisted of cDNA or gDNA derived from T cells, B-cell-depleted T cells, or PBMCs. Samples came from the ongoing ImmuneRACE study (first 160 participants) plus 1,254 subjects from 6 global collaborators. Where available, HLA class I and class II types were obtained from metadata supplied by the sample provider rather than from assay-based typing.

Participants in the prospective study were enrolled through a virtual design, were aged about 18 to 89 years, and lived in about two dozen United States geographic areas. In the prospective study, cohorts were assigned on the basis of participant-reported clinical history obtained from a screening survey and a study questionnaire. In the prospective study, whole blood, serum and a nasopharyngeal or oropharyngeal swab were collected from each participant by mobile phlebotomists. Participants in the prospective study had the option to provide additional blood draws and questionnaires over a roughly two-month period. Blood samples from the prospective study were shipped frozen or at room temperature prior to DNA extraction. Summary of the overall study and its limitations: How much clinical and demographic metadata was included differed by source and by participant, and the metadata was provided uncurated.

Specimen: PBMCs or T cells enriched from blood (not recorded which). The chain couples TRBV21-1 to TRBJ2-3; the DNA was not used to check the table's D call, TRBD2. TRBV21-1 is a pseudogene locus. This clonotype was sampled from a woman between 25 and 40 years old with acute COVID-19. For the CDR3, the sequence is CASSNRDWREGTQYF. The DNA sequence is given as TGTGCCAGCAGCAACCGGGACTGGAGGGAGGGGACGCAGTATTTT.